At least ten counts were recorded for the clone carrying this T cell receptor (beta chain). The germline V gene has CDR1 SGHTA and CDR2 FQGNSA. The CDR3 spans 22 residues. Trimming removed 1 base from V and 10 bases from J; junction bases left unmatched: 23. TCRdb fed the reads into MiXCR, producing one record per CDR3 protein. Among roughly 640,000 distinct CDR3 sequences, approximately 25% were seen once, and the ten largest hold roughly 8%. This sample was taken from a study of T cell repertoires in cytomegalovirus infection. The sequenced sample was CD8+ T cells from PBMCs. The chain couples TRBV7-2 to TRBJ2-1; 15 bases match TRBD2. The TCR originated in a human donor in good health (CMV status not recorded). Some clones in this sample may be carry-over from other donors' samples. The chain's CDR3 is CASSLGAGEWTSGGANPREQFF. The CDR3 coding sequence is TGTGCCAGCAGCTTAGGCGCAGGAGAGTGGACTAGCGGGGGGGCAAACCCCAGAGAGCAGTTCTTC.